These T cell receptor beta chains were read from a single sample in a study of Ad26.COV2.S vaccination and SARS-CoV-2 variants. Sequencing was performed with immunoSEQ multiplex PCR; in TCRdb, only in-frame clones are kept and a portion is missing. The data show about 480,000 clones, around 90% seen once. The sequencing here drew on peripheral blood, taken in a trial of Ad26.COV2.S vaccine versus placebo. Source of these receptors: a person between 18 and 59 years old who received the Ad26.COV2.S COVID-19 vaccine or a placebo. CDR3s include the opening cysteine and the closing phenylalanine or tryptophan. The D gene is left open where the match is weak. Size tells how often a clone was seen (once, few, many) or the class of an expanded clone, and some rows leave it out.

cdr3_aa: CASSLAIASGRTYEQYF
cdr3_nt: TGTGCCAGCAGCTTAGCTATAGCTAGCGGGAGGACCTACGAGCAGTACTTC
d_call: TRBD2
j_call: TRBJ2-7
v_call: TRBV7-2
clone_size: -

cdr3_aa: CASSPLGVNTDTQYF
cdr3_nt: TGTGCCAGCAGCCCGCTAGGGGTTAACACAGATACGCAGTATTTT
d_call: -
j_call: TRBJ2-3
v_call: TRBV11-2
clone_size: -

cdr3_aa: CASSQWRAYEQYF
cdr3_nt: TGTGCCAGCAGCCAATGGCGGGCCTACGAGCAGTACTTC
d_call: -
j_call: TRBJ2-7
v_call: TRBV14
clone_size: -

cdr3_aa: CASSLYRNTEAFF
cdr3_nt: TGTGCCAGCAGCTTGTATCGGAACACTGAAGCTTTCTTT
d_call: -
j_call: TRBJ1-1
v_call: TRBV5-8
clone_size: -

cdr3_aa: CASRQGGTEAFF
cdr3_nt: TGTGCCAGCAGGCAGGGTGGTACTGAAGCTTTCTTT
d_call: -
j_call: TRBJ1-1
v_call: TRBV28
clone_size: -

cdr3_aa: CATSDPGQGNYGYTF
cdr3_nt: TGTGCCACCAGTGATCCAGGACAGGGTAACTATGGCTACACCTTC
d_call: TRBD1
j_call: TRBJ1-2
v_call: TRBV24-1
clone_size: -

cdr3_aa: CSVGISVGGFREQFF
cdr3_nt: TGCAGCGTTGGTATTTCGGTGGGGGGTTTTAGGGAGCAGTTCTTC
d_call: -
j_call: TRBJ2-1
v_call: TRBV29-1
clone_size: few

cdr3_aa: CASSPNFGSSYEQYF
cdr3_nt: TGTGCCAGCAGCCCCAACTTTGGGAGTTCCTACGAGCAGTACTTC
d_call: -
j_call: TRBJ2-7
v_call: TRBV7-6
clone_size: -

cdr3_aa: CASSLAGLSSYEQYF
cdr3_nt: TGTGCCAGCAGCTTAGCAGGGTTATCTTCCTACGAGCAGTACTTC
d_call: -
j_call: TRBJ2-7
v_call: TRBV7-9
clone_size: few

cdr3_aa: CSVGGTLGNTIYF
cdr3_nt: TGCAGCGTGGGGGGGACTTTAGGAAACACCATATATTTT
d_call: -
j_call: TRBJ1-3
v_call: TRBV29-1
clone_size: -

cdr3_aa: CASSSPAGRGTDTQYF
cdr3_nt: TGTGCCAGCAGCTCCCCCGCAGGTCGGGGCACAGATACGCAGTATTTT
d_call: -
j_call: TRBJ2-3
v_call: TRBV3-1/TRBV3-2
clone_size: -

cdr3_aa: CASTYQSGRLETQYF
cdr3_nt: TGCGCCAGCACTTATCAAAGCGGGAGGTTGGAGACCCAGTACTTC
d_call: TRBD2
j_call: TRBJ2-5
v_call: TRBV5-1
clone_size: -

cdr3_aa: CSVYGAGTF
cdr3_nt: TGCAGCGTTTATGGGGCGGGCACCTTC
d_call: -
j_call: TRBJ1-2
v_call: TRBV29-1
clone_size: few

cdr3_aa: CASSLLSTGGRGSPLHF
cdr3_nt: TGTGCCAGTAGTCTTTTGTCGACAGGCGGACGCGGATCACCCCTCCACTTT
d_call: -
j_call: TRBJ1-6
v_call: TRBV19
clone_size: many

cdr3_aa: CASSPPHRRYEQFF
cdr3_nt: TGTGCCAGCAGCCCCCCTCACCGCCGGTATGAGCAGTTCTTC
d_call: -
j_call: TRBJ2-1
v_call: TRBV6-2/TRBV6-3
clone_size: -

cdr3_aa: CASSLLAGFYNEQFF
cdr3_nt: TGTGCCAGTAGCCTATTAGCGGGGTTTTACAATGAGCAGTTCTTC
d_call: TRBD2
j_call: TRBJ2-1
v_call: TRBV19
clone_size: -

cdr3_aa: CASSFRGNEQYF
cdr3_nt: TGTGCCAGCAGCTTCCGGGGAAACGAGCAGTACTTC
d_call: -
j_call: TRBJ2-7
v_call: TRBV5-4
clone_size: once

cdr3_aa: CASSQSGGLATYEQYF
cdr3_nt: TGCGCCAGCAGCCAAAGCGGAGGGCTAGCGACCTACGAGCAGTACTTC
d_call: -
j_call: TRBJ2-7
v_call: TRBV4-3
clone_size: -

cdr3_aa: CASSAGTSGTYEQYF
cdr3_nt: TGTGCCAGCAGCGCCGGGACTAGCGGGACCTACGAGCAGTACTTC
d_call: TRBD2
j_call: TRBJ2-7
v_call: TRBV9
clone_size: -

cdr3_aa: CASSYTSRDGYTF
cdr3_nt: TGTGCCAGCAGTTACACGAGCAGGGACGGCTACACCTTC
d_call: -
j_call: TRBJ1-2
v_call: TRBV6-6
clone_size: -

cdr3_aa: CASSRTGDQPQHF
cdr3_nt: TGTGCCAGTAGTCGGACAGGGGATCAGCCCCAGCATTTT
d_call: TRBD1
j_call: TRBJ1-5
v_call: TRBV19
clone_size: -

cdr3_aa: CASSQGAGIGTDTQYF
cdr3_nt: TGCGCCAGCAGCCAAGGGGCGGGGATCGGCACAGATACGCAGTATTTT
d_call: -
j_call: TRBJ2-3
v_call: TRBV4-3
clone_size: -

cdr3_aa: CASSSGTGSGWTQYF
cdr3_nt: TGTGCCAGCAGCTCCGGGACAGGGAGTGGGTGGACGCAGTATTTT
d_call: TRBD1
j_call: TRBJ2-3
v_call: TRBV6-2/TRBV6-3
clone_size: -